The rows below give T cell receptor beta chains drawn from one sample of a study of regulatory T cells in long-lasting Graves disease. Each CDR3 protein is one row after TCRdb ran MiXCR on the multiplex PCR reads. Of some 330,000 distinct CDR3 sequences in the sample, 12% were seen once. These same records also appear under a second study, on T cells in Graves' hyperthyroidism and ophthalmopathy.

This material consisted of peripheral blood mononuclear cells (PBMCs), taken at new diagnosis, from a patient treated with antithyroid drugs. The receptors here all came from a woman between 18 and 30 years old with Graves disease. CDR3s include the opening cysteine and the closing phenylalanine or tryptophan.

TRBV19	CASSISDRGYNQPQHF
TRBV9	CASSAHGTASYNEQFF
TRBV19	CASSWGTGVTDTQYF
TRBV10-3	CAISGSYEQYF
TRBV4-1	CASSHAPAATDTQYF
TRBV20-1	CSAYDQGNQPQHF
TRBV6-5	CASSYDGAGELFF
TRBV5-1	CASSLDTWGIYEQYF
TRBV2	CASSPLWGFGQPQHF
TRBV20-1	CSAKRTGSYEQYF
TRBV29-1	CSVAGQVNTEAFF
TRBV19	CARPKTPPSDAEAFF
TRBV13	CASSSEAVMNTEAFF
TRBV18	CASLQQGLSADTQYF
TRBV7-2	CASSSIARGLETQYF
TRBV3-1	CASSRHGTSGAYNEQFF
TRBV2	CASKQGQGNGYTF
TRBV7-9	CASSSAGTTFEAFF
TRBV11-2	CASGQGATQYF
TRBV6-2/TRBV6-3	CASSYSGSAYEQYF
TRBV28	CASSSPHGTSGYEQYF
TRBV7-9	CASGPPTGYNEQFF
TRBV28	CASNPGGGFYEQYF
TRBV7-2	CASSLDRRGGYTF
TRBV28	CASSLHRTPDTQYF
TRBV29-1	CSVEDPWTVGYTF
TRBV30	CAWRGGDSNQPQHF
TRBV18	CASSPAPGLVGYEQYF
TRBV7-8	CASSFPTAQTSGGLQETQYF
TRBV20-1	CSARRDRGSNEQFF
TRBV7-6	CASSLRGDVTDTQYF
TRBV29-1	CSVEEGRGELFF
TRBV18	CASSPISIGETQYF
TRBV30	CAWSGMDPPKENTEAFF
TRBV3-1	CASSPRLDGELFF
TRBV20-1	CSAMGFGYEQYF
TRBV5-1	CASSLEGTGNYGYTF
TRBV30	CAWSVDRGTRDRNYGYTF
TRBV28	CASSRTGAGTYEQYF
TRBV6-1	CASSGSLEYYQPQHF
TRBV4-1	CASSSIHPGDRYYEQYF